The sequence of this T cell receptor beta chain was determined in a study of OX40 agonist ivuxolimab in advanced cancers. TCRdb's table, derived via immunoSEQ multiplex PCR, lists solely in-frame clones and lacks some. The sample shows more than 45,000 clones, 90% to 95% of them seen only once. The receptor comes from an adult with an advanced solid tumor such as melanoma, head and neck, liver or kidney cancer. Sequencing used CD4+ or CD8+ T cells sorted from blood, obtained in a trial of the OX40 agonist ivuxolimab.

Here the CDR3 reads CASSAAGSSTDTQYF. CDR3 coding DNA: TGTGCCAGCAGCGCCGCGGGATCAAGCACAGATACGCAGTATTTT. This rearrangement joins TRBV7-9 to TRBJ2-3; possibly TRBD2 for D (6 bases). V shed 5 bases and J shed 0 bases, with 12 bases lying between them. This CDR3 has 15 residues. Germline assignment: CDR1 SEHNR and CDR2 FQNEAQ (reference sequence). Looking up the rest from reference TRBV7-9 and TRBJ2-3 gives the full variable domain: DTGVSQNPRHKITKRGQNVTFRCDPISEHNRLYWYRQTLGQGPEFLTYFQNEAQLEKSRLLSDRFSAERPKGSFSTLEIQRTEQGDSAMYLCASSAAGSSTDTQYFGPGTRLTVL.